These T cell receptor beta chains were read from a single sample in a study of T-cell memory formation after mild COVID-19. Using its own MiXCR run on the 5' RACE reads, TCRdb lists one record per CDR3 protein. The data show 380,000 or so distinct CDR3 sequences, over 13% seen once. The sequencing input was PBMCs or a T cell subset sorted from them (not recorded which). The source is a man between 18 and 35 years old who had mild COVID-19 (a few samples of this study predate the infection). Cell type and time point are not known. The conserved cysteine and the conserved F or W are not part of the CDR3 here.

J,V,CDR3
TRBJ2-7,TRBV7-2,ASSLGGDAYEQY
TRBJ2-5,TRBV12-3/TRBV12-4,ASSLDGGKETQY
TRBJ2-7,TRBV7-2,ASATLGGNEQY
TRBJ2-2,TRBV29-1,SVVGGSNTGELF
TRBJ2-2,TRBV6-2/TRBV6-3,ASSRLAGDTGELF
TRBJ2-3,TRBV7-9,ASSSSRQLTDTQY
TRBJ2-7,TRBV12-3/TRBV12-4,ASSWGGEQY
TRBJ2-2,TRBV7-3,ASNDKAGELF
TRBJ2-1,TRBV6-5,ASSIRGAVDEQF
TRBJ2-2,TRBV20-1,SAGGQANTGELF
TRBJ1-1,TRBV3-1,ASSQESGTEAF
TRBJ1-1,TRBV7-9,ASRLGGTEAF
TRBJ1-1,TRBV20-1,SAFIPPGNTEAF
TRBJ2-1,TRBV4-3,ASSQDSVLADPYNEQF
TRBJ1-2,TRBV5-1,ASSLRRGAGGNYGYT
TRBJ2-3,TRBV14,ASSQVAGHTDTQY
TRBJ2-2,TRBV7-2,ASSLQGAPTGELF
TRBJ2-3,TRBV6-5,ASSPNSDTQY
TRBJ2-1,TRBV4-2,ASSLSTGTSGGDEQF
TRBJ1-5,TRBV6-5,ASSSGQGGYQPQH
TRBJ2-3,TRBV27,ASSGGVGTQY
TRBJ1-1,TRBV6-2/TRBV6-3,ASRRGVTEAF
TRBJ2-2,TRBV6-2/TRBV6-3,ASSPGVAGARELF
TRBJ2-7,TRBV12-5,ASGLVRLTAEPYEQY
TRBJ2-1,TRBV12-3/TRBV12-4,ASSLLSPRGEQF
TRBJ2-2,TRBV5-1,ASSLSGDTGELF
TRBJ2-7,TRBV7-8,ASSLALADEQY
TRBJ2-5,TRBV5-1,ASSMTSAGETQY
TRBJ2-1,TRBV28,ASSSRSRGRGEQF
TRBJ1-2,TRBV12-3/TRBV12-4,ASRHRTGSGYT
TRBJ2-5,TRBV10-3,ATRQVEQETQY
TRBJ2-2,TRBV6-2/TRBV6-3,ASSYRGSGAGELF
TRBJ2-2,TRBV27,ASSNRANTGELF
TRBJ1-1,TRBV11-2,ASSLAGQLNTEAF
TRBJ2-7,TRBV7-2,ASSLGAGSSYEQY
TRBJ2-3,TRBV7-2,ATSLEGGAGTVTDTQY